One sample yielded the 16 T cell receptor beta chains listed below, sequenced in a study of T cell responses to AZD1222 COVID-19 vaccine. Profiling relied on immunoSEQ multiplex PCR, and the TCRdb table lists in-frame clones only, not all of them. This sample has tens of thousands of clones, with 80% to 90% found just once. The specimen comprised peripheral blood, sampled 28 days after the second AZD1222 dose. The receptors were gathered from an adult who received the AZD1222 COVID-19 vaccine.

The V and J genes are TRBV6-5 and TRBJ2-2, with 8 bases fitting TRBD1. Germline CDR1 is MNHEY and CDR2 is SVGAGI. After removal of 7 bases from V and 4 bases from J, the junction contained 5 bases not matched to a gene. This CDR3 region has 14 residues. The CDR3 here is CASKRDRGTGELFF. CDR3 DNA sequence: TGTGCCAGCAAAAGAGACAGGGGCACCGGGGAGCTGTTTTTT.

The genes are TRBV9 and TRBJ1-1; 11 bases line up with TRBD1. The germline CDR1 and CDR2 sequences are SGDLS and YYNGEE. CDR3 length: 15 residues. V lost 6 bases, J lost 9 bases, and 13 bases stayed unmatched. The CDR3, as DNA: TGTGCCAGCAACTCCGGGACAGGGGGTTATGGGCAAGCTTTCTTT. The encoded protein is CASNSGTGGYGQAFF. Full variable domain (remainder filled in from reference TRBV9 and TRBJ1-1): DSGVTQTPKHLITATGQRVTLRCSPRSGDLSVYWYQQSLDQGLQFLIQYYNGEERAKGNILERFSAQQFPDLHSELNLSSLELGDSALYFCASNSGTGGYGQAFFGQGTRLTVV.

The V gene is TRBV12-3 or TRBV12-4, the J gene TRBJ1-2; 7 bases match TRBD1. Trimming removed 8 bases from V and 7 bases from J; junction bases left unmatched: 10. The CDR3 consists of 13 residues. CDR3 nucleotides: TGTGCCAGCCGCCCTGCAGGGGGGCCTGGCTACACCTTC. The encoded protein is CASRPAGGPGYTF.

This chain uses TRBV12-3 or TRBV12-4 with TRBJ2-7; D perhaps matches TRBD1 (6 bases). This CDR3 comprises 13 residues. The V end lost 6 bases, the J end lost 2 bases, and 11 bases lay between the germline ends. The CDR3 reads CASSRQETYEQYF. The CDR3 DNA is TGTGCCAGCAGCCGACAGGAGACCTACGAGCAGTACTTC.

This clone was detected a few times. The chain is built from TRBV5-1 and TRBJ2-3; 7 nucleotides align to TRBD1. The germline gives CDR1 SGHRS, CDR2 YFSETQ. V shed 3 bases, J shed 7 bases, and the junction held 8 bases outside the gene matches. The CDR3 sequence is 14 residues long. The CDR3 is CASSSTRDSHTQYF. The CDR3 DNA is TGCGCCAGCAGCTCAACCAGGGACAGTCATACGCAGTATTTT.

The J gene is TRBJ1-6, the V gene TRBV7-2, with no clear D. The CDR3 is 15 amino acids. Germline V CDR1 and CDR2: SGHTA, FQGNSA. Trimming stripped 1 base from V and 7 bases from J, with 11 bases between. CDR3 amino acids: CASSLGPGPNSPLHF. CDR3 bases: TGTGCCAGCAGCTTAGGTCCCGGTCCGAATTCACCCCTCCACTTT.

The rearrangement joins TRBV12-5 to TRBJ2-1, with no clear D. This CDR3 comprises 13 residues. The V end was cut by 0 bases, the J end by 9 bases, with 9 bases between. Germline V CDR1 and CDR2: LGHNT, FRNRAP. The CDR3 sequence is CASGLVLPGEQFF. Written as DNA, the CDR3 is TGTGCTAGTGGTTTGGTTCTTCCGGGTGAGCAGTTCTTC.

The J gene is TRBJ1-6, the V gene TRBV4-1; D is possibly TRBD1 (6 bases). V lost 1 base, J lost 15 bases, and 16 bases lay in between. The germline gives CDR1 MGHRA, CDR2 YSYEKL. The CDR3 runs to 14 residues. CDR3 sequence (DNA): TGCGCCAGCAGCCAAGGTTTGTCCGTAGGGGGCCTCCACTTT. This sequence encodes CASSQGLSVGGLHF.

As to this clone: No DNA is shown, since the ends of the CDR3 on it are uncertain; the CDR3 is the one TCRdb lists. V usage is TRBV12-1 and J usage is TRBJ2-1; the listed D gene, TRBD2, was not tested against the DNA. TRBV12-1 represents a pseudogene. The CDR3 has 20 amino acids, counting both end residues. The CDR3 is CASSPFWGEGNHTSYNEQFF.

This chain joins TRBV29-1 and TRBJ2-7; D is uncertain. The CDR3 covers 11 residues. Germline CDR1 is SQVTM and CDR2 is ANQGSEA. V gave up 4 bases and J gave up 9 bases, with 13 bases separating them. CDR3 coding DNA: TGCAGCGTTGGGAGCCTTGAAGGGCAGTACTTC. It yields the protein CSVGSLEGQYF.

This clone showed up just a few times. The CDR3 sequence is CASTRTGLSNTGELFF. The CDR3 coding sequence is TGTGCCAGCACCCGGACAGGACTTTCGAACACCGGGGAGCTGTTTTTT. This chain uses TRBV5-8 with TRBJ2-2; 7 bases map to TRBD1. This CDR3 contains 16 residues. Looked up from germline, CDR1 is SGHTS and CDR2 is YDEGEE. The junction had 8 bases not matched to a gene; V was cut back by 6 bases and J by 0 bases.

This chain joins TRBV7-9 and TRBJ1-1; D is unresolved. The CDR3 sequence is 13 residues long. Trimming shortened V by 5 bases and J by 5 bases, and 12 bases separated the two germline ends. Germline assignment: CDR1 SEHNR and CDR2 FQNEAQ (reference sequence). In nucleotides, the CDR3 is TGTGCCAGCAGCCCGGAGTTTTTTACTGAAGCTTTCTTT. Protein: CASSPEFFTEAFF.

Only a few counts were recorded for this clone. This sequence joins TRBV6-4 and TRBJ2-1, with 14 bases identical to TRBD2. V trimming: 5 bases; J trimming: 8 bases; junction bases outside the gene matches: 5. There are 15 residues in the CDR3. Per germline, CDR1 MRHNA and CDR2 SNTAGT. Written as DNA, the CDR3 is TGTGCCAGCAGTCCCGGGACTAGCGGGAGCGATGAGCAGTTCTTC. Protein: CASSPGTSGSDEQFF.

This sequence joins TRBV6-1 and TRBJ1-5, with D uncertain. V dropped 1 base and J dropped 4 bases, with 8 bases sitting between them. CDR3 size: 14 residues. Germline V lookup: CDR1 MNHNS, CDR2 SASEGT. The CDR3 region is CASSEEGRNQPQHF. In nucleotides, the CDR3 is TGTGCCAGCAGTGAAGAAGGTAGGAATCAGCCCCAGCATTTT.

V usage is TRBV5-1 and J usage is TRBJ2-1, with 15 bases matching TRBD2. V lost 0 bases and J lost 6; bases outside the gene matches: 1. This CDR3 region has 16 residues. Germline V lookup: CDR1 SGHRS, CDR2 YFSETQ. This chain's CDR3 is CASSLGTSGRANEQFF. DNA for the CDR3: TGCGCCAGCAGCTTGGGGACTAGCGGGAGGGCCAATGAGCAGTTCTTC.

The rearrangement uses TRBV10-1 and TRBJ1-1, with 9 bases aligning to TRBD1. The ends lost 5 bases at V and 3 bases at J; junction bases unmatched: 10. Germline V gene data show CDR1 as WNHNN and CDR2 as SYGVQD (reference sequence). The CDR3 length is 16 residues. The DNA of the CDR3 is TGCGCCAGCAGTCTTCTCACAGGGGGCAAGGACACTGAAGCTTTCTTT. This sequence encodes CASSLLTGGKDTEAFF.